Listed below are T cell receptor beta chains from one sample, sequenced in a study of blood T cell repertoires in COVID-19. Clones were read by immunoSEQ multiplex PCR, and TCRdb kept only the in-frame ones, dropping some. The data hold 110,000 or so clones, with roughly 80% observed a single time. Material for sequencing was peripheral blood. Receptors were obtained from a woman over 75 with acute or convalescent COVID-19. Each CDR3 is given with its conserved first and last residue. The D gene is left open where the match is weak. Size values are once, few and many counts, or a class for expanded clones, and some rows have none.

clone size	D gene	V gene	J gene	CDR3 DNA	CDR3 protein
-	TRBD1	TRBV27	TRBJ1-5	TGTGCCAGCAGTCAATTCCAGGGGGCGATAAGGAATCAGCCCCAGCATTTT	CASSQFQGAIRNQPQHF
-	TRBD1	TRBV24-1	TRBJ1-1	TGTGCCACCCGGAGTGACAGGGGTAACACTGAAGCTTTCTTT	CATRSDRGNTEAFF
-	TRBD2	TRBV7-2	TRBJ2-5	TGTGCCAGCAGTGCCCTTAGCGGGGCCTTCGGAGAGACCCAGTACTTC	CASSALSGAFGETQYF
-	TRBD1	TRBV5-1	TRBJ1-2	TGCGCCAGCAGTTTTCAGACAGGGGGTAATGGCTACACCTTC	CASSFQTGGNGYTF
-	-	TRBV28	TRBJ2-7	TGCGCCATACGACAGGCCCACGAGCAGTACTTC	CAIRQAHEQYF
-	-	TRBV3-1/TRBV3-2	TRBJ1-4	TGTGCCAGCAGCCAAGGGGCGATTGCAACTAATGAAAAACTGTTTTTT	CASSQGAIATNEKLFF
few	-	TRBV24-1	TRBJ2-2	TGTGCCACCAGTGTTTCAGGGCCGAACACCGGGGAGCTGTTTTTT	CATSVSGPNTGELFF
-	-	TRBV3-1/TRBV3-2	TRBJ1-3	TGTGCCAGCAGCCGCTTTTTCAGTGGGGATCAGGGTGGAAACACCATATATTTT	CASSRFFSGDQGGNTIYF
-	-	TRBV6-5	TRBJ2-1	TGTGCCAGCAAGCGGAGACAATACAATGAGCAGTTCTTC	CASKRRQYNEQFF
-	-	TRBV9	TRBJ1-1	TGTGCCAGTGGGGGGGCTGACTACACTGAAGCTTTCTTT	CASGGADYTEAFF
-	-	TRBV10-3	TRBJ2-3	TGTGCCATCAGTGAGTCCGCCTCCAGGGGTCACACAGATACGCAGTATTTT	CAISESASRGHTDTQYF
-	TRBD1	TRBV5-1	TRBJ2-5	TGCGCCAGCACCCTTGGGGGCAGGGGGCAAGAGACCCAGTACTTC	CASTLGGRGQETQYF
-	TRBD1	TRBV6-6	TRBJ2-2	TGTGCCAGCAGTTACCCGGGACAGGGGTCCACCGGGGAGCTGTTTTTT	CASSYPGQGSTGELFF
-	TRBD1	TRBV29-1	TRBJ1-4	TGCAGCGCCTTGGACAGGGCGGGGGAAAAACTGTTTTTT	CSALDRAGEKLFF
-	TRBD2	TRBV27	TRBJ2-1	TGTGCCAGCAGGGGTAGCGGGAGTCTCAATGAGCAGTTCTTC	CASRGSGSLNEQFF
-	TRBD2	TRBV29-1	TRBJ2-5	TGCAGCGTTGAAGACCCTCAGACTAGCGGGAGGGCAGAAGAGACCCAGTACTTC	CSVEDPQTSGRAEETQYF
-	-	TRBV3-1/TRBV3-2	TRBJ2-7	TGTGCCAGCAGCCGGAAACAGGAGTACGAGCAGTACTTC	CASSRKQEYEQYF
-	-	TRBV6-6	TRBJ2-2	TGTGCCAGCAGTCGTTCCTGGTTAGGGGAAAACACCGGGGAGCTGTTTTTT	CASSRSWLGENTGELFF
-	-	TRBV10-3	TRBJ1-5	TGTGCCATCAGTGACCCTCCCCAGCCCCAGCATTTT	CAISDPPQPQHF
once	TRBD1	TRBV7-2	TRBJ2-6	TGTGCCAGCAGCTATTTGGGACAGGGGGCAGGGGCCAACGTCCTGACTTTC	CASSYLGQGAGANVLTF
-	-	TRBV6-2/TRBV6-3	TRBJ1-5	TGTGCCAGCAGTTTGCGGGGCTTTGGGCAGCCCCAGCATTTT	CASSLRGFGQPQHF
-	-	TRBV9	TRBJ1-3	TGTGCCAGCAGCGTTGCGTCAGGGCATGGAAACACCATATATTTT	CASSVASGHGNTIYF
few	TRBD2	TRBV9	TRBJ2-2	TGTGCCAGCAGCGTAGCCCAGGGACTATCGAACACCGGGGAGCTGTTTTTT	CASSVAQGLSNTGELFF
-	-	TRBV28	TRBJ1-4	TGTGCCAGCAGTTTAATCGATGGCAATGAAAAACTGTTTTTT	CASSLIDGNEKLFF
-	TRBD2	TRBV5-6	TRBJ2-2	TGTGCCAGCAGTCCCGAGGGTAGCGGGATCACCGGGGAGCTGTTTTTT	CASSPEGSGITGELFF
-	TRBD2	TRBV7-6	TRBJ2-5	TGTGCCAGCAGCTTAGAGGTCCATGGTAGCGGGAGATTCGGGCAGACCCAGTACTTC	CASSLEVHGSGRFGQTQYF
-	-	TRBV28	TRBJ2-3	TGTGCCAGCAGTGCCCCGGATCGGGCAGATACGCAGTATTTT	CASSAPDRADTQYF
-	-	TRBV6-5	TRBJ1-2	TGTGCCAGCAATCCCGGGCAGGGAGGCTATGGCTACACCTTC	CASNPGQGGYGYTF
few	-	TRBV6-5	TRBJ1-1	TGTGCCAGCTCCCCTAGGAACACTGAAGCTTTCTTT	CASSPRNTEAFF
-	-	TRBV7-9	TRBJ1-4	TGTGCCAGCGCTCGGGCAGGGCAGAACGAAAAACTGTTTTTT	CASARAGQNEKLFF
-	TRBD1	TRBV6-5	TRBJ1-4	TGTGCCAGCAGCGACAGGGGCGCAACTAATGAAAAACTGTTTTTT	CASSDRGATNEKLFF
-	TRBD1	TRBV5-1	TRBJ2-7	TGCGCCAGCAGCACGGGGACAGGGACGTACGAGCAGTACTTC	CASSTGTGTYEQYF
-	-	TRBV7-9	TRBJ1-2	TGTGCCAGCAGCTCCCTAAGTGGACTTGATGGCTACACCTTC	CASSSLSGLDGYTF
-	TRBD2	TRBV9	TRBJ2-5	TGTGCCAGCAGGGGGAGGGAAGAGACCCAGTACTTC	CASRGREETQYF
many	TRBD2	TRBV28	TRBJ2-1	TGTGCCAGCAGTGCAACTAGCGGGAGTCACAATGAGCAGTTCTTC	CASSATSGSHNEQFF
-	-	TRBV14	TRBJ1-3	TGTGCCAGCAGCCGACACGCAGGTCAAGGAAACACCATATATTTT	CASSRHAGQGNTIYF
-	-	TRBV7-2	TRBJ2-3	TGTGCCAGCAGCTTACTGACTAGGCGAAGCACAGATACGCAGTATTTT	CASSLLTRRSTDTQYF
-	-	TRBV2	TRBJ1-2	TGTGCCAGCAGTGGGTACACCCAAGATGGCTACACCTTC	CASSGYTQDGYTF
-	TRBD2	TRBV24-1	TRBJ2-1	TGTGCCACGCGGGGGGTAGCGGGTAGTGAGCAGTTCTTC	CATRGVAGSEQFF
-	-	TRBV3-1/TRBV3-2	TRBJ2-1	TGTGCCAGCAGCCGCGGGACAGAAAGTTACAATGAGCAGTTCTTC	CASSRGTESYNEQFF
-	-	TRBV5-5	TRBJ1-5	TGTGCCAGCAGCTTGAGCGGGGGAGTTCAGCCCCAGCATTTT	CASSLSGGVQPQHF
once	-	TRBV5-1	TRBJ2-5	TGCGCCAGCAGCTTGGGGTCGGGGTATACCTTCGGAGAGACCCAGTACTTC	CASSLGSGYTFGETQYF
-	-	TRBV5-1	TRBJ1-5	TGCGCCAGCAGCTTGGCCCAGGATCAGCCCCAGCATTTT	CASSLAQDQPQHF
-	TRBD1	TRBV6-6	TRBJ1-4	TGTGCCAGCAGTCCACAGGGGGTGCCTAATGAAAAACTGTTTTTT	CASSPQGVPNEKLFF
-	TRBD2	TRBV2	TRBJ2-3	TGTGCCAGCAGTGGGGCTAGCGGGAGGGGCACAGATACGCAGTATTTT	CASSGASGRGTDTQYF